Reported below is one T cell receptor (beta chain). V lost 0 bases and J lost 0, with 12 bases in between. Germline CDR1 and CDR2: SGHRS and YFSETQ. CDR3 size: 16 residues. The sample originates from a study of blood T cell repertoires in COVID-19. The overall study: The United States, Italy and Spain provided the acute and convalescent COVID-19 samples. PBMCs, B-cell-depleted T cells, or T cells were the source of the cDNA or gDNA that made up the material.

Seattle patient enrollment occurred during active infection, with longitudinal follow-up thereafter. The data were produced by immunoSEQ multiplex PCR, yet TCRdb's version contains in-frame clones alone and is incomplete. Of about 370,000 clones listed, 80% to 90% were seen once; the top ten hold around 9.3%. This sequence joins TRBV5-1 and TRBJ2-5; D is ambiguous. This TCR derives from a woman under 40 with COVID-19, enrolled during active disease. What was sequenced was peripheral blood. CDR3 nucleotide sequence: TGCGCCAGCAGCTTGGCCAGAGGCAGCTACCAAGAGACCCAGTACTTC. It yields the protein CASSLARGSYQETQYF.